These 13 T cell receptor beta chains share one sample of origin, sequenced in a study of neurological immune-mediated disorders. MiXCR was run by TCRdb on the 5' RACE reads, yielding one entry per CDR3 protein. Seen here are fewer than 50,000 distinct CDR3 sequences, about 14% observed once, and the top ten hold less than 4.5%. Sequencing was done on a sample of CD4+ T cells from blood. Receptor source: a woman aged 60-75 years with HTLV-1-associated myelopathy (HAM/TSP).

This clonotype was counted at least ten times. V is TRBV27 and J is TRBJ1-5, with TRBD1 as a possible D gene (5 bases). In germline, CDR1 is MNHEY, CDR2 SMNVEV (reference sequence). This CDR3 has 15 amino acids. Trimming cost V 6 bases and J 2 bases, with 14 bases left between them. The CDR3 DNA sequence: TGTGCCAGCAGGCCAACAGGAGGTCGCAATCAGCCCCAGCATTTT. Translating gives CASRPTGGRNQPQHF.

This clonotype was seen at least ten times. The rearrangement links TRBV3-1 to TRBJ2-7; D is unresolved. This CDR3 has 15 amino acids. V was trimmed by 0 bases and J by 3 bases, leaving 12 bases between them. Germline loops: CDR1 LGHDT, CDR2 YNNKEL (reference sequence). CDR3 sequence: CASSQDLTTGYEQYF. The CDR3 bases are TGTGCCAGCAGCCAAGATTTGACGACCGGCTACGAGCAGTACTTC.

This rearrangement joins TRBV19 to TRBJ1-2; a possible D gene is TRBD1 (5 bases). This CDR3 comprises 14 residues. V was trimmed by 3 bases and J by 8 bases, leaving 16 bases between them. Germline V gene sequence: CDR1 LNHDA, CDR2 SQIVND (reference sequence). This CDR3 reads CASSMFGPRDGYTF. The CDR3 DNA is TGTGCCAGTAGTATGTTTGGCCCGAGGGACGGCTACACCTTC.

This clonotype was recorded at least ten times. This chain connects TRBV7-9 to TRBJ1-6; D is undetermined. This CDR3 has 12 residues. Trimming stripped 5 bases from V and 7 bases from J, with 6 bases between. CDR1 is SEHNR, CDR2 FQNEAQ, per germline (reference sequence). The CDR3: CASSKENSPLHF. The DNA of the CDR3 is TGTGCCAGCAGCAAAGAAAATTCACCCCTCCACTTT. The full variable domain, rest sourced from reference TRBV7-9 and TRBJ1-6, is DTGVSQNPRHKITKRGQNVTFRCDPISEHNRLYWYRQTLGQGPEFLTYFQNEAQLEKSRLLSDRFSAERPKGSFSTLEIQRTEQGDSAMYLCASSKENSPLHFGNGTRLTVT.

This clonotype was seen a single time. The V call is TRBV29-1, the J call TRBJ2-7; 7 bases fit TRBD1. The trim removed 6 bases at V and 2 bases at J, leaving 13 bases unmatched. Germline CDR1 reads SQVTM; CDR2 reads ANQGSEA. The CDR3 length is 15 residues. The CDR3: CSVRTSGTVTYEQYF. In DNA, the CDR3 is TGCAGCGTACGGACATCCGGGACAGTTACCTACGAGCAGTACTTC.

This clonotype was recorded many times. The chain recombines TRBV5-5 with TRBJ1-6; D perhaps matches TRBD1 (6 bases). Per germline, CDR1 SGHKS and CDR2 YYEKEE (reference sequence). V was clipped by 1 base and J by 7 bases, with 12 bases between them. The CDR3 spans 15 residues. The CDR3 spells CASSLLSGANSPLHF. The CDR3 DNA reads TGTGCCAGCAGCTTGTTGTCAGGGGCCAATTCACCCCTCCACTTT.

Ten or more counts support this clonotype. The rearrangement links TRBV20-1 to TRBJ2-3; D perhaps matches TRBD2 (5 bases). The V end was cut by 3 bases, the J end by 3 bases, with 10 bases between. The germline V gene encodes CDR1 DFQATT and CDR2 SNEGSKA (reference sequence). This CDR3 contains 13 residues. CDR3 sequence: CSAREAGTDTQYF. CDR3 bases: TGCAGTGCTAGGGAGGCCGGGACAGATACGCAGTATTTT.

This clonotype came up many times. V is TRBV4-1 and J is TRBJ2-2, with D perhaps matching TRBD1 (6 bases). The V gene lost 0 bases and the J gene lost 6 bases, with 17 bases spanning the gap. Germline V lookup: CDR1 MGHRA, CDR2 YSYEKL. This CDR3 has 17 residues. The DNA for the CDR3 is TGCGCCAGCAGCCAAGAGGGCCCAGGGGCCGGGGCCGGGGAGCTGTTTTTT. It translates to CASSQEGPGAGAGELFF.

This clonotype was seen a handful of times. The chain joins TRBV9 to TRBJ1-1; D remains unclear. V was pared by 4 bases and J by 6 bases, with 10 bases between. The CDR3 consists of 12 residues. CDR1 is SGDLS, CDR2 YYNGEE, per germline. The CDR3 nucleotides read TGTGCCAGCAGCCCCATTATCGCTGAAGCTTTCTTT. Translation: CASSPIIAEAFF.

This clonotype was detected many times. The rearrangement uses TRBV19 and TRBJ1-4; D gene unclear. Trimming shortened V by 7 bases and J by 0 bases, and 12 bases separated the two germline ends. Germline V CDR1 and CDR2: LNHDA, SQIVND (reference sequence). The CDR3 totals 15 residues. Here the CDR3 reads CASNSRAATNEKLFF. The CDR3 DNA follows: TGTGCCAGTAACTCTCGAGCAGCAACTAATGAAAAACTGTTTTTT.

Judged by abundance, this clonotype is medium-sized. The CDR3, as DNA: TGCAGTGCGTTTAGTCCGTGGGACAGGGGGCCCGGAGGAGCTTTCTTT. This encodes CSAFSPWDRGPGGAFF. The chain recombines TRBV20-1 with TRBJ1-1; 12 nucleotides align to TRBD1. This CDR3 has 16 residues. Per the germline V gene, CDR1 is DFQATT and CDR2 is SNEGSKA (reference sequence). V dropped 6 bases and J dropped 10; count of bases not matched to a gene: 18.

The chain combines TRBV11-2 with TRBJ2-1; the match to TRBD2 covers 9 bases. V shed 5 bases, J shed 4 bases, and the junction held 9 bases outside the gene matches. The CDR3 consists of 16 residues. Germline CDR1 is SGHAT and CDR2 is FQNNGV. CDR3 nucleotide sequence: TGTGCCAGCAGCCGGTGGGCGGGGGGGCAGTACAATGAGCAGTTCTTC. Translating it yields CASSRWAGGQYNEQFF.

This clonotype is classed as medium-sized. J is TRBJ2-3 and V is TRBV5-1, with D possibly matching TRBD2 (6 bases). V lost 4 bases, J lost 2 bases, and 11 bases lay in between. CDR1 is SGHRS, CDR2 YFSETQ, per germline. CDR3 length: 14 amino acids. The CDR3 DNA follows: TGCGCCAGCAGCCTGGGACTTCCCACAGATACGCAGTATTTT. The encoded protein is CASSLGLPTDTQYF.